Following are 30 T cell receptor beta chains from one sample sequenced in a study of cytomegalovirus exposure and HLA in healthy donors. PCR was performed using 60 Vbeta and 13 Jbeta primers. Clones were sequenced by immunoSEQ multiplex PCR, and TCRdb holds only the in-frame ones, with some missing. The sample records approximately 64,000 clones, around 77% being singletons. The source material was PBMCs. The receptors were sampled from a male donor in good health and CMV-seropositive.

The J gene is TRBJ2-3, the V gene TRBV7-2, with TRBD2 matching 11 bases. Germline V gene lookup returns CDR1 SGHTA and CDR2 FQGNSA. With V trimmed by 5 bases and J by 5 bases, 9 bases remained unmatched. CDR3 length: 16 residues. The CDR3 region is CASSPIAGGLGDTQYF. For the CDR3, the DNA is TGTGCCAGCAGCCCGATAGCGGGGGGGCTCGGAGATACGCAGTATTTT. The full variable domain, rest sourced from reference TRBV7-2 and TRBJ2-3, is GAGVSQSPSNKVTEKGKDVELRCDPISGHTALYWYRQSLGQGLEFLIYFQGNSAPDKSGLPSDRFSAERTGGSVSTLTIQRTQQEDSAVYLCASSPIAGGLGDTQYFGPGTRLTVL.

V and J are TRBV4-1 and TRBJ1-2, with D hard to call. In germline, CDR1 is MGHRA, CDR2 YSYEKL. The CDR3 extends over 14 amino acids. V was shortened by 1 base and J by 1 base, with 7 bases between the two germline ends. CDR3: CASSQAGRNYGYTF. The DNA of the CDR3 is TGCGCCAGCAGCCAAGCCGGTCGTAACTATGGCTACACCTTC.

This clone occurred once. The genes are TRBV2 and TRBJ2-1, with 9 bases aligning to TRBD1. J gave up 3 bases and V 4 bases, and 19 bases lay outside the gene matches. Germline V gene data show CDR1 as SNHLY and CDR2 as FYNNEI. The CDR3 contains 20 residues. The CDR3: CASSGTGDQQSPVHYNEQFF. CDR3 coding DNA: TGTGCCAGCAGTGGGACAGGGGACCAGCAGTCCCCCGTGCACTACAATGAGCAGTTCTTC. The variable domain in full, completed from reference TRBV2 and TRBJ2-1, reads EPEVTQTPSHQVTQMGQEVILRCVPISNHLYFYWYRQILGQKVEFLVSFYNNEISEKSEIFDDQFSVERPDGSNFTLKIRSTKLEDSAMYFCASSGTGDQQSPVHYNEQFFGPGTRLTVL.

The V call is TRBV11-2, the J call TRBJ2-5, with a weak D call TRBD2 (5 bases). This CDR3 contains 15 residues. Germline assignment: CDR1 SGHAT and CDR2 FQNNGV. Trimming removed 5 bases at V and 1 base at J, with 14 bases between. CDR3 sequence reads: CASSPQLGSQETQYF. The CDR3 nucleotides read TGTGCCAGCAGCCCACAACTAGGGAGCCAAGAGACCCAGTACTTC.

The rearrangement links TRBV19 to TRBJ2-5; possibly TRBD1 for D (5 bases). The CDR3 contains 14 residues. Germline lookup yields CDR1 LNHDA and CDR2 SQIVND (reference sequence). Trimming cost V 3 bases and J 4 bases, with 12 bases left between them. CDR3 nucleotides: TGTGCCAGTAGTATCCAGGGCTCGGGAGAGACCCAGTACTTC. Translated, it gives CASSIQGSGETQYF.

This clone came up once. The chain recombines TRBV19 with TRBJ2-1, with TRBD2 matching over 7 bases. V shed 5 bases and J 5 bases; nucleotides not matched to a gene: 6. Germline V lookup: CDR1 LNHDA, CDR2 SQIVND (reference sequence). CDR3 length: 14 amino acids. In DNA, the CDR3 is TGTGCCAGTAGTTCGGGACTACTACACAATGAGCAGTTCTTC. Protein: CASSSGLLHNEQFF.

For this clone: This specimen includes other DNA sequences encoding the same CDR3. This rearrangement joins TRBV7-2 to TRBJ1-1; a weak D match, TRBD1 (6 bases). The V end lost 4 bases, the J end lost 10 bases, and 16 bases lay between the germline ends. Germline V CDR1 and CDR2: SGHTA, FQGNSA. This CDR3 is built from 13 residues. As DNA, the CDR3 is TGTGCCAGCAGCTATACAGGGTTTGTGGGAGCTTTCTTT. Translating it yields CASSYTGFVGAFF.

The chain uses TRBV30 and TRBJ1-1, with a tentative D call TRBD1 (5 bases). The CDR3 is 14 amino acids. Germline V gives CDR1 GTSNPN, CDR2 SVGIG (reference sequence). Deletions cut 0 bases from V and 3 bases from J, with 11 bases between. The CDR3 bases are TGTGCCTGGAGTGTAAAAGGGGTGGACACTGAAGCTTTCTTT. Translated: CAWSVKGVDTEAFF.

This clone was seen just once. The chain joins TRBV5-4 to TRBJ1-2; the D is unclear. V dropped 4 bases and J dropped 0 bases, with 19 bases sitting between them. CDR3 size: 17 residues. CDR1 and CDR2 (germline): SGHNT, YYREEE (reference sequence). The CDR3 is CASSVNPRYTTNYGYTF. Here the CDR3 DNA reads TGTGCCAGCAGCGTAAACCCGAGGTACACCACTAACTATGGCTACACCTTC.

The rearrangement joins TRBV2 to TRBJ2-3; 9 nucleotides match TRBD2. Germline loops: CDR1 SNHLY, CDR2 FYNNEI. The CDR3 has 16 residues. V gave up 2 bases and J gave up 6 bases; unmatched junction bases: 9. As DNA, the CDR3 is TGTGCCAGCAGTGAAAGGGCTAGCGGGGTTTCGGATACGCAGTATTTT. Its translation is CASSERASGVSDTQYF.

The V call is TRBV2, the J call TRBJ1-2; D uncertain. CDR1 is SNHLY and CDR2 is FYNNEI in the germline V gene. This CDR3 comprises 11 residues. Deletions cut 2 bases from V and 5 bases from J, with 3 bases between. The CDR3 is CASSEQYGYTF. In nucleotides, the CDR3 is TGTGCCAGCAGTGAACAGTATGGCTACACCTTC.

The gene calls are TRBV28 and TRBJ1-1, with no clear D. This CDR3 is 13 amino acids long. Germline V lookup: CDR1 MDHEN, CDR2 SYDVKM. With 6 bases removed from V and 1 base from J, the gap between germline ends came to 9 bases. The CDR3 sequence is CASSPRRNTEAFF. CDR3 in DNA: TGTGCCAGCAGCCCGCGGAGGAACACTGAAGCTTTCTTT.

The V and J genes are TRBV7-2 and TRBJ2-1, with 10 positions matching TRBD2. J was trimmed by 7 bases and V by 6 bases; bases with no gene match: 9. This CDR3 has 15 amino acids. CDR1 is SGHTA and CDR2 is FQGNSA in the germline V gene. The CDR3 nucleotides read TGTGCCAGCAGGGTAGCGGGGGGTCGGAGGAATGAGCAGTTCTTC. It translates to CASRVAGGRRNEQFF.

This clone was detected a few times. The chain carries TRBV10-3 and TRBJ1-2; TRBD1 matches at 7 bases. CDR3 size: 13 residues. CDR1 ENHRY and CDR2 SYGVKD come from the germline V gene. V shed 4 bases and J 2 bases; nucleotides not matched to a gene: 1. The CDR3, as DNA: TGTGCCATCAGTGGGACAGGAAACTATGGCTACACCTTC. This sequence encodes CAISGTGNYGYTF.

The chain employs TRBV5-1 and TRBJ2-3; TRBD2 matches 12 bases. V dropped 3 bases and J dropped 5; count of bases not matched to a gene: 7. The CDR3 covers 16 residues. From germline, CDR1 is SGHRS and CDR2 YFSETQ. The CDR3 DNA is TGCGCCAGCAGCTGGCCTAGCGGGGGGGCCCTAGATACGCAGTATTTT. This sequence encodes CASSWPSGGALDTQYF.

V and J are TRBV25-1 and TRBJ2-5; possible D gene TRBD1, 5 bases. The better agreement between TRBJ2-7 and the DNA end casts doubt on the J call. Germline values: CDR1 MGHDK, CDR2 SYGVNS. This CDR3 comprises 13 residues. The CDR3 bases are TGTGCCAGCAGTGCCCGACAGCCCTACGAGCAGTACTTC. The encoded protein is CASSARQPYEQYF.

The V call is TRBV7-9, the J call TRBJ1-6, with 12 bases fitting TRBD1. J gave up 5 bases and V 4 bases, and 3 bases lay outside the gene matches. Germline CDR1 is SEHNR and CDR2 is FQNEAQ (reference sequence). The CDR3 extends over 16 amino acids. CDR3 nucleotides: TGTGCCAGCAGCTCCGGGACAGGGGGCAATAATTCACCCCTCCACTTT. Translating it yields CASSSGTGGNNSPLHF.

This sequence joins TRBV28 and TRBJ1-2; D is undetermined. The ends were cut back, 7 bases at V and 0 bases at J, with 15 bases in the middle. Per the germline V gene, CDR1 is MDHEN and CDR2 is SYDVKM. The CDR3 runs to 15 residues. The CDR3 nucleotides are TGTGCCAGCATGAGGGCGGCAGGACCTAACTATGGCTACACCTTC. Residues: CASMRAAGPNYGYTF.

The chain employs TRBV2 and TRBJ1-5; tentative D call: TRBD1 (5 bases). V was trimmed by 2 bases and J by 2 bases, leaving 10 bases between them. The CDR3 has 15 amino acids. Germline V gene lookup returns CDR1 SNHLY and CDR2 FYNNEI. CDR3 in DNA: TGTGCCAGCAGTGAACCCAGACAGCGCAATCAGCCCCAGCATTTT. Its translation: CASSEPRQRNQPQHF. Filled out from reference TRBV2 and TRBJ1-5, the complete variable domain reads EPEVTQTPSHQVTQMGQEVILRCVPISNHLYFYWYRQILGQKVEFLVSFYNNEISEKSEIFDDQFSVERPDGSNFTLKIRSTKLEDSAMYFCASSEPRQRNQPQHFGDGTRLSIL.

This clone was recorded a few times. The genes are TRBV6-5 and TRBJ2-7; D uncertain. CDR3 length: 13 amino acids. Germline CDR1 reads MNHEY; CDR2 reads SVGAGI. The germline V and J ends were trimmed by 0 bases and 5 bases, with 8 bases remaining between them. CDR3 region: CASSYSYRDEQYF. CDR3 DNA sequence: TGTGCCAGCAGTTACTCCTACAGAGACGAGCAGTACTTC.

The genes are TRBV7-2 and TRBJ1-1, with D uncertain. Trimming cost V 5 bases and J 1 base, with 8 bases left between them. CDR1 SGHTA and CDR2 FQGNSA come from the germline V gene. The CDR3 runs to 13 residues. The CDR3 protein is CASSPGGNTEAFF. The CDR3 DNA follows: TGTGCCAGCAGCCCCGGCGGGAACACTGAAGCTTTCTTT.

CDR3 amino acids: CASSYPSDQETQYF. CDR3 in DNA: TGTGCCAGCAGCTACCCTAGCGACCAAGAGACCCAGTACTTC. The chain employs TRBV7-9 and TRBJ2-5; maybe TRBD2 (6 bases). The CDR3 spans 14 residues. The germline V gene encodes CDR1 SEHNR and CDR2 FQNEAQ (reference sequence). V lost 4 bases, J lost 0 bases, and 9 bases lay in between.

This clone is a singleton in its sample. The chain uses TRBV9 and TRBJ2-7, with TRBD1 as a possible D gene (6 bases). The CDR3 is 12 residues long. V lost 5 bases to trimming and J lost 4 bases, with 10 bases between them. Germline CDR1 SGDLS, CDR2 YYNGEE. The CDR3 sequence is CASRDSLYEQYF. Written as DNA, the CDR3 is TGTGCCAGCAGGGACAGTCTGTACGAGCAGTACTTC. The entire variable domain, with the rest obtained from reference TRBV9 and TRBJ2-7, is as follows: DSGVTQTPKHLITATGQRVTLRCSPRSGDLSVYWYQQSLDQGLQFLIQYYNGEERAKGNILERFSAQQFPDLHSELNLSSLELGDSALYFCASRDSLYEQYFGPGTRLTVT.

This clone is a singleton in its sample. The CDR3 nucleotides read TGCGCCAGCAGCCAAGATTCTAGCGGGGGTGCCCAAGAGACCCAGTACTTC. Translating it yields CASSQDSSGGAQETQYF. The chain couples TRBV4-3 to TRBJ2-5; 10 bases are a match to TRBD2. With 0 bases clipped from V and 1 base from J, the junction kept 5 bases outside the gene matches. The CDR3 has 17 residues. Germline CDR1 LGHNA, CDR2 YSLEER.

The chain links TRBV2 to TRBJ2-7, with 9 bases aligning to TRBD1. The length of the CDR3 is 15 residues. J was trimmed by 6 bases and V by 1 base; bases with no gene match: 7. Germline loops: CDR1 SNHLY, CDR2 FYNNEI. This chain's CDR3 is CASSEDLTGGAEQYF. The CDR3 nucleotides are TGTGCCAGCAGTGAAGACCTGACAGGGGGGGCCGAGCAGTACTTC.

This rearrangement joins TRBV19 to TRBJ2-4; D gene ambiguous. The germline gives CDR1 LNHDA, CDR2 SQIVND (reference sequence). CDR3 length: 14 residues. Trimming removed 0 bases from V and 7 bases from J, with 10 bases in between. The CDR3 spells CASSIDLGVNIQYF. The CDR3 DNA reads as TGTGCCAGTAGTATAGATCTAGGAGTTAACATTCAGTACTTC.

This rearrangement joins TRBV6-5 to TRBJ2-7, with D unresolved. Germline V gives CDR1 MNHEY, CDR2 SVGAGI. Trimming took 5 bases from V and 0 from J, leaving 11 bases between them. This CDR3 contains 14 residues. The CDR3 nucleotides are TGTGCCAGCAGTGATGCGACTCTCTCCTACGAGCAGTACTTC. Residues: CASSDATLSYEQYF.

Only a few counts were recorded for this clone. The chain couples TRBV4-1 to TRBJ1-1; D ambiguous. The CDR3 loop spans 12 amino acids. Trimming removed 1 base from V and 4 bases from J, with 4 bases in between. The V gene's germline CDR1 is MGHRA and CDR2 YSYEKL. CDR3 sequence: CASSQGPTEAFF. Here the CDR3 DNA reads TGCGCCAGCAGCCAAGGGCCCACTGAAGCTTTCTTT.

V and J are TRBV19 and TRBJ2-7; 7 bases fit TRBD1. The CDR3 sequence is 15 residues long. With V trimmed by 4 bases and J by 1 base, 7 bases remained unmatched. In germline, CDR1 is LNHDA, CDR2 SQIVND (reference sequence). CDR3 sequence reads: CASSTSTGRSYEQYF. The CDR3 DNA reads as TGTGCCAGTAGTACGTCGACAGGGCGATCCTACGAGCAGTACTTC. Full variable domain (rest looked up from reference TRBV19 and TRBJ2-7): DGGITQSPKYLFRKEGQNVTLSCEQNLNHDAMYWYRQDPGQGLRLIYYSQIVNDFQKGDIAEGYSVSREKKESFPLTVTSAQKNPTAFYLCASSTSTGRSYEQYFGPGTRLTVT.

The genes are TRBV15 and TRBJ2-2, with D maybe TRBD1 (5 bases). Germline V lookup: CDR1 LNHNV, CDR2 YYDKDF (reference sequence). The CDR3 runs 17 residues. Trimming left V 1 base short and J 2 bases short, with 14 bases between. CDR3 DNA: TGTGCCACCAGCAGAGGGTGGACAATCGGCAACACCGGGGAGCTGTTTTTT. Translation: CATSRGWTIGNTGELFF. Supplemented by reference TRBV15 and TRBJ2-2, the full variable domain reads DAMVIQNPRYQVTQFGKPVTLSCSQTLNHNVMYWYQQKSSQAPKLLFHYYDKDFNNEADTPDNFQSRRPNTSFCFLDIRSPGLGDTAMYLCATSRGWTIGNTGELFFGEGSRLTVL.